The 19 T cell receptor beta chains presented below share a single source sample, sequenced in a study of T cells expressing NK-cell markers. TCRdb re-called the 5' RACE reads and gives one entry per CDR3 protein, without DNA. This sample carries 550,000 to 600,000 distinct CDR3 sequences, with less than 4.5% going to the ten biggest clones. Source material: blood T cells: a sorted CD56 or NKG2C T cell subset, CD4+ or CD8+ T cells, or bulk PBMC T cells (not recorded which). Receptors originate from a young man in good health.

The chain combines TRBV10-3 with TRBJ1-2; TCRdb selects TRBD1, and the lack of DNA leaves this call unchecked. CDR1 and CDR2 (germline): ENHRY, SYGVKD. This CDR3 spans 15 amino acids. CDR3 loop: CAIAGGTGRQYGYTF.

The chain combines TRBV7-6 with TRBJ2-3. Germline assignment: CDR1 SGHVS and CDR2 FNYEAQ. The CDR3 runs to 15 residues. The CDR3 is CASSLAHGGTDTQYF.

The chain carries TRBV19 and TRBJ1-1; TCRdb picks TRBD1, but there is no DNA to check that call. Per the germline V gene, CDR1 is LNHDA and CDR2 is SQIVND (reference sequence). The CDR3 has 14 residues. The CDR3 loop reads CASGTQGVNTEAFF.

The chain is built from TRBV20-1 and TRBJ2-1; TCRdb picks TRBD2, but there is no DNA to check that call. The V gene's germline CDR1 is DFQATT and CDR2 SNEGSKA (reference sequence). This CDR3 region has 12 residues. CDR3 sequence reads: CSADTSSNEQFF.

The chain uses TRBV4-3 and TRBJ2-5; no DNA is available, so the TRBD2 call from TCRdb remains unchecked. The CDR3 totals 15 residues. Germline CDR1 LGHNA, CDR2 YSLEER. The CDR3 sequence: CASSPSSRAGETQYF.

The CDR3 loop reads CASRADYEQYF. The chain couples TRBV28 to TRBJ2-7. This CDR3 contains 11 residues. Germline CDR1 MDHEN, CDR2 SYDVKM. The full variable domain, with the rest looked up from reference TRBV28 and TRBJ2-7, is DVKVTQSSRYLVKRTGEKVFLECVQDMDHENMFWYRQDPGLGLRLIYFSYDVKMKEKGDIPEGYSVSREKKERFSLILESASTNQTSMYLCASRADYEQYFGPGTRLTVT.

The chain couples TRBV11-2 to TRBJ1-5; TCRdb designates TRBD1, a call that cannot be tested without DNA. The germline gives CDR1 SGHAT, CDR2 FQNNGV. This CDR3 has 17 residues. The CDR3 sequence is CASSLDRGGWSNQPQHF.

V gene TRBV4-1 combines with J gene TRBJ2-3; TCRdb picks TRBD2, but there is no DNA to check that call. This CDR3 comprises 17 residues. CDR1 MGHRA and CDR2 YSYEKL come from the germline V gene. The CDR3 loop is CASSQDGTSGWTDTQYF.

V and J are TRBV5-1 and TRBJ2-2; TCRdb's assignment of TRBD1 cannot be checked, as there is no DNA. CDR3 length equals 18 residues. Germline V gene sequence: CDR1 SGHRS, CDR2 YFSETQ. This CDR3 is CASSFDTPGQGNTGELFF. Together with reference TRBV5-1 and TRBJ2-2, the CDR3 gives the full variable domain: KAGVTQTPRYLIKTRGQQVTLSCSPISGHRSVSWYQQTPGQGLQFLFEYFSETQRNKGNFPGRFSGRQFSNSRSEMNVSTLELGDSALYLCASSFDTPGQGNTGELFFGEGSRLTVL.

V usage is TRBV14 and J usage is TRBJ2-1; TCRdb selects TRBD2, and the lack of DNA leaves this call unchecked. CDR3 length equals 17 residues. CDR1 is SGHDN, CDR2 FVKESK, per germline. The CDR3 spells CASSIASSGRARDEQFF.

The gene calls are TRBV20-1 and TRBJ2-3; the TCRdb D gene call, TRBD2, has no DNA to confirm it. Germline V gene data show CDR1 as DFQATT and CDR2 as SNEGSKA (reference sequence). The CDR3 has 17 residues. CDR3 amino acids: CSARGGLAGGPADTQYF.

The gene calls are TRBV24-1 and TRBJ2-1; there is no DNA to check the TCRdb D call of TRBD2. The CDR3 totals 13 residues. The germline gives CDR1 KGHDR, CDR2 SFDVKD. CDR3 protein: CATKASGNNEQFF.

CDR3: CASSISDKVSYEQYF. The chain recombines TRBV19 with TRBJ2-7; TCRdb calls TRBD1, which cannot be checked without DNA. This CDR3 is built from 15 residues. The germline gives CDR1 LNHDA, CDR2 SQIVND (reference sequence).

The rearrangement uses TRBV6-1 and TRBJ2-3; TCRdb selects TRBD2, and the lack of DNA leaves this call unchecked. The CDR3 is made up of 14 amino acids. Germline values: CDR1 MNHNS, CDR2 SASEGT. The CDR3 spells CATGTTSSTDTQYF.

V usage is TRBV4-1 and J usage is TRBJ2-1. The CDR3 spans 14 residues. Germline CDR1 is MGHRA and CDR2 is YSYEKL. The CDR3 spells CASSQPLRSGEQFF.

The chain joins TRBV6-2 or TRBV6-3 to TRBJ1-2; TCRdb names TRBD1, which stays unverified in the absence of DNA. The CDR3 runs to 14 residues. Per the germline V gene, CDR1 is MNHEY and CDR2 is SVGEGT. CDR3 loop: CASSYPDRAYGYTF.

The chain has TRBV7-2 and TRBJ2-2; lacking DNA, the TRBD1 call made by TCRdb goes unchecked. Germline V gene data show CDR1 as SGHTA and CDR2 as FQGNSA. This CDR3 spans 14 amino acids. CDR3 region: CASSRGQGFVELFF.

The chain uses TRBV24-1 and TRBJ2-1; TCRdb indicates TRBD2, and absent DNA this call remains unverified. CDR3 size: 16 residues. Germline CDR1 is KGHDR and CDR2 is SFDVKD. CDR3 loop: CATPFREQRRYNEQFF.

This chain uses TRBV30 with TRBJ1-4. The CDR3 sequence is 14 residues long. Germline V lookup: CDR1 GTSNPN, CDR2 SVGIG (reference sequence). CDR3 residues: CALGLTSSNEKLFF.